This TCR beta chain was recovered during a study of blood T cells in healthy people across ages. Points from the study as a whole: The donors' CMV status was not determined, possibly confounding changes in expanded clonotypes. Strong correlation existed between TCR beta diversity and naive T cell percentage.

As to this clonotype: What it binds is not known.

Together with a sample-barcoded 5' primer, a J-beta primer mix was included in a second PCR lasting roughly 6 to 12 cycles. Individual samples furnished no less than 2.5 million CDR3-containing paired-end reads apiece. One entry per CDR3 protein results from TCRdb running MiXCR on the 5' RACE reads. The sample shows under 800,000 distinct CDR3 sequences, around 40% of them seen only once. Germline values: CDR1 MGHDK, CDR2 SYGVNS. The V gene end was trimmed by 5 bases and the J gene end by 5 bases; junction bases not matched to a gene: 7. The CDR3 covers 15 residues. Caucasian individuals from Russia who were healthy and aged about 6 to 90 acted as donors.

The TCR was taken from a woman in her sixties in good health. Sequenced: blood. The rearrangement joins TRBV25-1 to TRBJ2-1; 9 nucleotides align to TRBD2. Here the CDR3 reads CASSLAGYGNNEQFF. The CDR3 DNA is TGTGCCAGCAGTCTAGCGGGGTATGGGAACAATGAGCAGTTCTTC.